Each of the 30 T cell receptor beta chains below was sequenced from the same sample in a study of T cell responses to AZD1222 COVID-19 vaccine (dated by TCRdb to the early 2020s). The method behind the library was the immunoSEQ multiplex PCR assay. Entries here come from immuneACCESS through TCRdb and include only in-frame sequences with V and J called. Some clones fail to appear in such tables; in the studies checked, an unresolved V gene covers under half of the shortfall, and the cause of the remainder is unknown. In this sample the table shows some 97,000 clones, just under 90% of which occur a single time. The ten largest clones represent roughly 15% of the sample. The label giving this sample's time point can be read as: baseline before first vaccination. The input for sequencing was peripheral blood, taken on day 0 of AZD1222 vaccination. Receptors were obtained from an adult in good health.

The chain employs TRBV5-1 and TRBJ1-1, with 9 nucleotides matching TRBD1. CDR1 is SGHRS, CDR2 YFSETQ, per germline. The trim removed 2 bases at V and 2 bases at J, leaving 10 bases unmatched. CDR3 size: 17 residues. CDR3 residues: CASSFNGQGFFNTEAFF. The CDR3 nucleotides read TGCGCCAGCAGCTTCAACGGACAGGGGTTTTTTAACACTGAAGCTTTCTTT.

Details on this clone: The identical CDR3 is also encoded by other nucleotide sequences in the sample. The V gene is TRBV12-3 or TRBV12-4, the J gene TRBJ2-3, with D hard to call. The CDR3 has 12 amino acids. With 3 bases removed from V and 2 bases from J, the gap between germline ends came to 3 bases. The chain's CDR3 is CASSFATDTQYF. DNA of the CDR3: TGTGCCAGCAGTTTCGCCACAGATACGCAGTATTTT.

This sequence joins TRBV24-1 and TRBJ1-1; perhaps TRBD1 as D (6 bases). V lost 4 bases to trimming and J lost 11 bases, with 13 bases between them. The CDR3 extends over 12 amino acids. Looked up from germline, CDR1 is KGHDR and CDR2 is SFDVKD. The CDR3 DNA follows: TGTGCCACCAGTGAATCAGGGGCTGGGGCTTTCTTT. It encodes CATSESGAGAFF.

The rearrangement joins TRBV15 to TRBJ1-3; 8 nucleotides align to TRBD1. Germline assignment: CDR1 LNHNV and CDR2 YYDKDF (reference sequence). The V and J ends lost 1 base and 0 bases, in that order; junction bases with no gene match: 8. CDR3 length: 18 amino acids. CDR3 DNA sequence: TGTGCCACCAGCAGAGGGTGGGGACAGGACATCTCTGGAAACACCATATATTTT. Its translation is CATSRGWGQDISGNTIYF.

The rearrangement links TRBV12-3 or TRBV12-4 to TRBJ1-2; TRBD1 is a possible D gene (5 bases). This CDR3 comprises 13 residues. V shed 6 bases and J shed 2 bases, with 10 bases lying between them. CDR3 region: CASSQTENYGYTF. In DNA form, the CDR3 reads TGTGCCAGCAGCCAGACAGAGAACTATGGCTACACCTTC.

The gene calls are TRBV18 and TRBJ1-2; TRBD1 might be the D (5 bases). The germline V gene encodes CDR1 KGHSH and CDR2 LQKENI. V lost 4 bases, J lost 0 bases, and 9 bases lay in between. There are 14 residues in the CDR3. CDR3 in DNA: TGTGCCAGCTCACGCGGGGCCTCTAACTATGGCTACACCTTC. Translation gives CASSRGASNYGYTF.

This clone appeared once. The chain links TRBV3-1 (or the pseudogene TRBV3-2) to TRBJ2-7, with D possibly being TRBD1 or TRBD2 (5 bases each). V gave up 1 base and J gave up 9 bases, with 10 bases separating them. Germline V lookup: CDR1 LGHDT, CDR2 YNNKEL (reference sequence). The CDR3 extends over 12 amino acids. This chain's CDR3 is CASSQVKGRQYF. DNA for the CDR3: TGTGCCAGCAGCCAAGTTAAGGGACGGCAGTACTTC.

The chain combines TRBV4-1 with TRBJ1-3, with D uncertain. Germline loops: CDR1 MGHRA, CDR2 YSYEKL. The CDR3 is made up of 15 amino acids. Trimming removed 8 bases at V and 2 bases at J, with 16 bases between. CDR3 sequence reads: CASSREAGTGNTIYF. In nucleotides, the CDR3 is TGCGCCAGCTCCCGGGAGGCTGGGACTGGAAACACCATATATTTT.

The gene calls are TRBV19 and TRBJ1-5, with a possible D match to TRBD1 (5 bases). Germline V CDR1 and CDR2: LNHDA, SQIVND (reference sequence). CDR3 length: 16 amino acids. Trimming pared 3 bases from V and 1 base from J, leaving 13 bases between. The CDR3: CASSIVPWGSNQPQHF. CDR3 DNA: TGTGCCAGTAGTATTGTCCCGTGGGGCAGCAATCAGCCCCAGCATTTT.

The chain links TRBV6-1 to TRBJ1-5; D unclear. The CDR3 totals 17 residues. The germline CDR1 and CDR2 sequences are MNHNS and SASEGT. Trimming shortened V by 4 bases and J by 0 bases, and 16 bases separated the two germline ends. CDR3 protein: CASSGAEAAPSNQPQHF. In DNA, the CDR3 is TGTGCCAGCAGTGGAGCTGAGGCAGCTCCTAGCAATCAGCCCCAGCATTTT.

There are a few counts of this clone. The V and J genes are TRBV3-1 (or the pseudogene TRBV3-2) and TRBJ1-2; perhaps TRBD1 as D (6 bases). This CDR3 is 14 amino acids long. CDR1 and CDR2 (germline): LGHDT, YNNKEL (reference sequence). V lost 1 base to trimming and J lost 4 bases, with 10 bases between them. The CDR3: CASSQVQGLYGYTF. The CDR3 DNA reads TGTGCCAGCAGCCAAGTACAGGGCCTCTATGGCTACACCTTC.

The chain joins TRBV19 to TRBJ1-1; D gene ambiguous. The V end was cut by 3 bases, the J end by 1 base, with 12 bases between. This CDR3 has 15 residues. Germline CDR1 LNHDA, CDR2 SQIVND (reference sequence). CDR3 amino acids: CASSMVGTRNTEAFF. CDR3 in DNA: TGTGCCAGTAGTATGGTGGGCACTCGGAACACTGAAGCTTTCTTT.

V and J are TRBV19 and TRBJ2-1, with a possible D match to TRBD2 (6 bases). The CDR3 loop spans 14 amino acids. The germline V gene has CDR1 LNHDA and CDR2 SQIVND (reference sequence). V gave up 8 bases and J gave up 7 bases, with 18 bases separating them. Here the CDR3 reads CASRLVAWGNEQFF. CDR3 sequence (DNA): TGTGCCAGTCGACTAGTCGCCTGGGGGAATGAGCAGTTCTTC.

This chain uses TRBV10-2 with TRBJ1-2; the D gene is possibly TRBD1 (6 bases). CDR3 length: 17 residues. Germline loops: CDR1 WSHSY, CDR2 SAAADI. Trimming shortened V by 2 bases and J by 8 bases, and 24 bases separated the two germline ends. CDR3 sequence reads: CASSEASKQGNLRGYTF. The CDR3 nucleotides are TGCGCCAGCAGTGAGGCATCTAAACAGGGAAATTTGAGAGGCTACACCTTC.

The table lists this clone with a count of one. The rearrangement uses TRBV20-1 and TRBJ1-5; D possibly corresponds to TRBD1 (6 bases). The CDR3 extends over 16 amino acids. V dropped 3 bases and J dropped 0 bases, with 15 bases sitting between them. CDR1 is DFQATT, CDR2 SNEGSKA, per germline (reference sequence). CDR3 nucleotides: TGCAGTGCTAGTTCGGACAGCCCTTATAGCAATCAGCCCCAGCATTTT. It encodes CSASSDSPYSNQPQHF.

This chain connects TRBV27 to TRBJ1-2; 7 positions agree with TRBD1. Trimming cost V 3 bases and J 4 bases; bases outside gene matches: 11. Germline V gene data show CDR1 as MNHEY and CDR2 as SMNVEV (reference sequence). The CDR3 has 16 amino acids. The CDR3 region has the DNA TGTGCCAGCAGTTTGACGCTACAGGGGAATGTCTATGGCTACACCTTC. It codes for CASSLTLQGNVYGYTF.

The V call is TRBV7-3, the J call TRBJ1-5; D is possibly TRBD1 (5 bases). The CDR3 extends over 16 amino acids. Germline V gene data show CDR1 as SGHTA and CDR2 as FQGTGA. With 5 bases removed from V and 1 base from J, the gap between germline ends came to 15 bases. Written as DNA, the CDR3 is TGTGCCAGCAGCCGCGGACACCCACTAAGCAATCAGCCCCAGCATTTT. Its protein is CASSRGHPLSNQPQHF.

This chain uses TRBV5-1 with TRBJ2-7; D assignment may be TRBD1 or TRBD2 (5 bases each). The germline V gene encodes CDR1 SGHRS and CDR2 YFSETQ. The ends were cut back, 7 bases at V and 3 bases at J, with 17 bases in the middle. CDR3 length: 14 residues. The CDR3 here is CASSPRDGYYEQYF. CDR3 coding DNA: TGCGCCAGCTCCCCAAGGGACGGTTACTACGAGCAGTACTTC.

In its sample, this clone was seen once. The V gene is TRBV5-4, the J gene TRBJ2-1; no reliable D call. Trimming removed 4 bases at V and 4 bases at J, with 3 bases between. CDR1 SGHNT and CDR2 YYREEE come from the germline V gene (reference sequence). The CDR3 is 11 residues long. CDR3 region: CASSVYNEQFF. In DNA form, the CDR3 reads TGTGCCAGCAGCGTTTACAATGAGCAGTTCTTC.

This clone was seen once. The chain uses TRBV6-5 and TRBJ1-2; 11 bases are shared with TRBD1. The V gene's germline CDR1 is MNHEY and CDR2 SVGAGI. The CDR3 is made up of 15 amino acids. V shed 6 bases and J 3 bases; nucleotides not matched to a gene: 6. The CDR3 nucleotides read TGTGCCAGCAGGGGGACAGGGGGTTTGGACTATGGCTACACCTTC. It specifies CASRGTGGLDYGYTF.

J is TRBJ2-1 and V is TRBV7-2; D perhaps matches TRBD2 (5 bases). The length of the CDR3 is 16 residues. The V end lost 4 bases, the J end lost 5 bases, and 18 bases lay between the germline ends. Germline assignment: CDR1 SGHTA and CDR2 FQGNSA. The DNA of the CDR3 is TGTGCCAGCAGCTCCCTAGTATTCCGGGGAAACAATGAGCAGTTCTTC. Protein: CASSSLVFRGNNEQFF.

The rearrangement uses TRBV5-6 and TRBJ1-2, with 7 bases aligning to TRBD1. The CDR3 runs to 14 residues. The V and J ends lost 2 bases and 8 bases, in that order; junction bases with no gene match: 9. Germline CDR1 SGHDT, CDR2 YYEEEE. CDR3 nucleotides: TGTGCCAGCAGCTTATTCCGTCAGGGACAGGGCTACACCTTC. It yields the protein CASSLFRQGQGYTF.

The V gene is TRBV5-6, the J gene TRBJ1-1; D not resolved. Trimming stripped 0 bases from V and 3 bases from J, with 3 bases between. Germline V gene data show CDR1 as SGHDT and CDR2 as YYEEEE. The CDR3 has 12 residues. In DNA form, the CDR3 reads TGTGCCAGCAGCTTGGAGGACACTGAAGCTTTCTTT. It translates to CASSLEDTEAFF.

V gene TRBV6-5 combines with J gene TRBJ1-5; D is unclear. Germline CDR1 reads MNHEY; CDR2 reads SVGAGI. CDR3 length: 13 residues. V gave up 4 bases and J gave up 3 bases, with 7 bases separating them. CDR3 DNA sequence: TGTGCCAGCAGTTTTGGGTACAATCAGCCCCAGCATTTT. This gives the protein CASSFGYNQPQHF.

This clone was detected once. The chain employs TRBV29-1 and TRBJ2-3, with a tentative D call TRBD1 (6 bases). V was cut by 2 bases and J by 1 base, with 13 bases left in between. In germline, CDR1 is SQVTM, CDR2 ANQGSEA. The CDR3 sequence is 15 residues long. For the CDR3, the DNA is TGCAGCGTTGAATCCCGCAGGGGAGGCACAGATACGCAGTATTTT. Translation gives CSVESRRGGTDTQYF.

This chain connects TRBV3-1 (or the pseudogene TRBV3-2) to TRBJ2-7; 7 nucleotides agree with TRBD2. CDR1 and CDR2 (germline): LGHDT, YNNKEL (reference sequence). The length of the CDR3 is 18 residues. V was pared by 3 bases and J by 5 bases, with 19 bases of the junction left unmatched. The CDR3 sequence is CASSQDELCGLAVHEQYF. The CDR3 nucleotides read TGTGCCAGCAGCCAGGACGAACTGTGCGGCCTAGCGGTGCACGAGCAGTACTTC.

This chain connects TRBV6-5 to TRBJ1-6; TRBD1 is a possible D gene (5 bases). V was cut by 7 bases and J by 10 bases, with 20 bases left in between. Germline lookup yields CDR1 MNHEY and CDR2 SVGAGI. This CDR3 spans 15 amino acids. DNA of the CDR3: TGTGCCAGCAAGGAAAAGACCGGGTGGGGGTCACCCCTCCACTTT. It specifies CASKEKTGWGSPLHF.

The chain joins TRBV20-1 to TRBJ2-1, with D perhaps matching TRBD1 or TRBD2 (5 bases each). Germline values: CDR1 DFQATT, CDR2 SNEGSKA (reference sequence). This CDR3 region has 11 residues. V lost 3 bases, J lost 7 bases, and 7 bases lay in between. CDR3 DNA: TGCAGTGCTAGCAGGGAGAATGAGCAGTTCTTC. This translates into CSASRENEQFF.

This chain connects TRBV7-2 to TRBJ1-2; a possible D gene is TRBD1 (5 bases). The ends were cut back, 1 base at V and 5 bases at J, with 14 bases in the middle. Germline assignment: CDR1 SGHTA and CDR2 FQGNSA. The CDR3 covers 15 residues. CDR3 bases: TGTGCCAGCAGCTTAGTAGGATCCGGGGCGTATGGCTACACCTTC. It translates to CASSLVGSGAYGYTF. The variable domain in full, completed from reference TRBV7-2 and TRBJ1-2, reads GAGVSQSPSNKVTEKGKDVELRCDPISGHTALYWYRQSLGQGLEFLIYFQGNSAPDKSGLPSDRFSAERTGGSVSTLTIQRTQQEDSAVYLCASSLVGSGAYGYTFGSGTRLTVV.

This rearrangement joins TRBV19 to TRBJ1-5; 9 bases are shared with TRBD1. V shed 6 bases and J 4 bases; nucleotides not matched to a gene: 4. This CDR3 spans 14 amino acids. Germline V CDR1 and CDR2: LNHDA, SQIVND (reference sequence). CDR3 loop: CASRGTGPNQPQHF. For the CDR3, the DNA is TGTGCCAGTAGGGGGACAGGGCCAAATCAGCCCCAGCATTTT.